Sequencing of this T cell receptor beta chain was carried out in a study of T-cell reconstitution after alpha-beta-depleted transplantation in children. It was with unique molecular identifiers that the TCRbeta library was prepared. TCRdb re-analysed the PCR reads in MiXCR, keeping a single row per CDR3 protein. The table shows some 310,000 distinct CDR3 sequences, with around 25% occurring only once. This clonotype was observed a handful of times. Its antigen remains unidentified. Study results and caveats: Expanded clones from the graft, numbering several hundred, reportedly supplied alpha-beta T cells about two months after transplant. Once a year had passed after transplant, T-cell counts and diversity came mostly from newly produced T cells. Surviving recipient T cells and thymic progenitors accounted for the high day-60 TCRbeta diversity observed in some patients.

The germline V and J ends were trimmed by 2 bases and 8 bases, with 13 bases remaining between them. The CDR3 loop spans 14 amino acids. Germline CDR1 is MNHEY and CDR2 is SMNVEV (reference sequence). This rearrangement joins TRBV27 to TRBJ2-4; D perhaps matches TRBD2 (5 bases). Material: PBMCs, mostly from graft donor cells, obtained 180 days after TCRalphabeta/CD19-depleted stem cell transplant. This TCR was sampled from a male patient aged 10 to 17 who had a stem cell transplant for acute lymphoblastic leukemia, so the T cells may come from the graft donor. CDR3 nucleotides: TGTGCCAGCAGTTTAGTCGGTAGCGTTGACATTCAGTACTTC. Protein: CASSLVGSVDIQYF.